A single sample is the source of the 15 T cell receptor beta chains below, sequenced in a study of shared clonotypes between healthy human individuals (dated by TCRdb to about 2020). The library was produced with the immunoSEQ multiplex PCR assay. TCRdb retrieved this table from immuneACCESS and kept in-frame rearrangements only. Not all clones are present; in checked studies, unresolved V genes account for under half, and no reason is known for the remainder. In all, the sample holds some 200,000 clones, and about 93% of those were seen once. The ten largest make up 0.067% of the sample. Sequenced sample: naive CD4+ T cells sorted from blood. Explained via the paper, the cell subset or site label denotes: CD45RA+ positively selected. Receptors were obtained from a woman aged 25 to 39 in good health.

V and J are TRBV7-9 and TRBJ2-7; D is perhaps TRBD2 (7 bases). The CDR3 extends over 15 amino acids. Germline-derived CDR1 and CDR2 are SEHNR and FQNEAQ (reference sequence). V lost 1 base to trimming and J lost 2 bases, with 12 bases between them. The CDR3, as DNA: TGTGCCAGCAGCTTAGAGGGGGGAGGGGCCTACGAGCAGTACTTC. It specifies CASSLEGGGAYEQYF.

V is TRBV19 and J is TRBJ1-1, with 11 bases fitting TRBD1. CDR3 length: 13 residues. Germline loops: CDR1 LNHDA, CDR2 SQIVND (reference sequence). Losses at the gene ends were 8 bases for V and 4 bases for J; bases not matched to a gene: 3. DNA of the CDR3: TGTGCCAGTCAAGGGACAGGGGGCACTGAAGCTTTCTTT. It encodes CASQGTGGTEAFF.

This chain links TRBV30 with TRBJ1-1, with D possibly TRBD1 on 6 matching bases. Trimming left V 8 bases short and J 4 bases short, with 17 bases between. This CDR3 is 13 amino acids long. CDR1 is GTSNPN and CDR2 is SVGIG in the germline V gene (reference sequence). The CDR3 DNA reads TGTGCCACTAGCGACAGGAGAAGCACTGAAGCTTTCTTT. Protein sequence: CATSDRRSTEAFF.

The chain carries TRBV19 and TRBJ1-5; D not certain. The CDR3 runs to 15 residues. The V end was cut by 1 base, the J end by 0 bases, with 7 bases between. Germline values: CDR1 LNHDA, CDR2 SQIVND (reference sequence). CDR3 protein: CASSIVSYSNQPQHF. Written as DNA, the CDR3 is TGTGCCAGTAGTATAGTAAGTTATAGCAATCAGCCCCAGCATTTT.

This clone showed up just once. CDR3: CASSLKPDTEAFF. DNA of the CDR3: TGTGCCAGCAGCTTAAAGCCTGACACTGAAGCTTTCTTT. The J gene is TRBJ1-1, the V gene TRBV7-3; the D is unclear. Deletions cut 1 base from V and 3 bases from J, with 6 bases between. Germline V CDR1 and CDR2: SGHTA, FQGTGA. The CDR3 totals 13 residues. The full variable domain, rest sourced from reference TRBV7-3 and TRBJ1-1, is GAGVSQTPSNKVTEKGKYVELRCDPISGHTALYWYRQSLGQGPEFLIYFQGTGAADDSGLPNDRFFAVRPEGSVSTLKIQRTERGDSAVYLCASSLKPDTEAFFGQGTRLTVV.

The chain has TRBV6-6 and TRBJ2-5, with TRBD2 matching 12 bases. The CDR3 contains 13 residues. Germline CDR1 MNHNY, CDR2 SVGAGI (reference sequence). With V trimmed by 7 bases and J by 11 bases, 8 bases remained unmatched. The CDR3 is CASKLAGGPEQYF. The CDR3 nucleotides read TGTGCCAGCAAGCTAGCGGGAGGGCCGGAGCAGTACTTC.

V gene TRBV15 combines with J gene TRBJ2-2; D may be TRBD2 (5 bases). The V and J ends lost 0 bases and 6 bases respectively, with 14 bases between them. The CDR3 has 16 amino acids. Germline assignment: CDR1 LNHNV and CDR2 YYDKDF (reference sequence). DNA for the CDR3: TGTGCCACCAGCAGAGATCGGGTACTAGTGGCCGGGGAGCTGTTTTTT. Translation gives CATSRDRVLVAGELFF.

DNA of the CDR3: TGTGCCATCAGCTGGAGGGAAGGAGAGCTGTTTTTT. This sequence encodes CAISWREGELFF. The rearrangement uses TRBV10-3 and TRBJ2-2; D perhaps matches TRBD2 (6 bases). The CDR3 covers 12 residues. Germline V gene lookup returns CDR1 ENHRY and CDR2 SYGVKD. V gave up 6 bases and J gave up 11 bases, with 13 bases separating them.

This chain links TRBV19 with TRBJ2-1, with D perhaps matching TRBD2 (6 bases). The V gene lost 6 bases and the J gene lost 4 bases, with 19 bases spanning the gap. CDR1 LNHDA and CDR2 SQIVND come from the germline V gene (reference sequence). The CDR3 runs 16 residues. The DNA for the CDR3 is TGTGCCAGTAGCCCCTTTGGTAGCGGACTATACAATGAGCAGTTCTTC. The encoded protein is CASSPFGSGLYNEQFF.

This clone was seen a single time. The CDR3 DNA follows: TGTGCCAGCAGCTACACAGGGTCGGAGACCCAGTACTTC. Protein sequence: CASSYTGSETQYF. The chain employs TRBV7-6 and TRBJ2-5; D is perhaps TRBD1 (6 bases). CDR3 size: 13 residues. V lost 4 bases and J 5 bases, leaving 11 bases between the germline ends. Germline CDR1 reads SGHVS; CDR2 reads FNYEAQ.

The chain carries TRBV7-8 and TRBJ1-2; D gene ambiguous. V lost 2 bases, J lost 8 bases, and 21 bases lay in between. The CDR3 length is 16 residues. Germline assignment: CDR1 SGHVS and CDR2 FQNEAQ. The CDR3 DNA follows: TGTGCCAGCAGCTTATGGTCCGATAACGAACGGATCGGCTACACCTTC. Its protein product is CASSLWSDNERIGYTF.

The chain carries TRBV29-1 and TRBJ2-7; D tentatively reads TRBD1 or TRBD2 (5 bases each). V dropped 6 bases and J dropped 4 bases, with 16 bases sitting between them. CDR1 SQVTM and CDR2 ANQGSEA come from the germline V gene. The CDR3 covers 13 residues. The CDR3 region is CSVRAEGLYEQYF. The CDR3 bases are TGCAGCGTCAGGGCCGAGGGCCTTTACGAGCAGTACTTC.

This chain joins TRBV27 and TRBJ2-5, with TRBD2 as a possible D gene (6 bases). Deletions cut 5 bases from V and 7 bases from J, with 17 bases between. Germline CDR1 and CDR2: MNHEY and SMNVEV (reference sequence). The CDR3 runs to 14 residues. The CDR3 reads CASSPQTRHSTQYF. The CDR3 DNA is TGTGCCAGCAGTCCCCAGACTAGGCATTCGACCCAGTACTTC.

The rearrangement uses TRBV19 and TRBJ1-5; D gene unclear. This CDR3 is built from 13 residues. CDR1 LNHDA and CDR2 SQIVND come from the germline V gene (reference sequence). Trimming pared 8 bases from V and 9 bases from J, leaving 17 bases between. Here the CDR3 DNA reads TGTGCCAGTTCTGATACTACCATGACGCCCCAGCATTTT. This codes for CASSDTTMTPQHF.

This rearrangement joins TRBV27 to TRBJ2-4; D gene uncertain. The CDR3 extends over 14 amino acids. CDR1 and CDR2 from the germline V gene are MNHEY and SMNVEV (reference sequence). The V and J ends lost 5 bases and 4 bases respectively, with 12 bases between them. The CDR3 sequence: CASSELSTKNIQYF. The CDR3 DNA reads as TGTGCCAGCAGTGAACTGTCAACTAAAAACATTCAGTACTTC.